This T cell receptor beta chain is from a study of metastatic and nonmetastatic thyroid tumors. Study information: Repertoires from blood and tumor or nodule tissue of malignant and benign thyroid patients were compared.

Authors' methods: The study took CDR3 differences across clinicopathological groups and made a distant-metastasis classifier for papillary thyroid cancer from them. TCRdb re-analyzed the PCR reads through MiXCR. These V and J calls rely on TCRdb rather than the paper's analysis. The profile shows 25,000 to 40,000 clones, about a sixth of them singletons. Study-wide findings and caveats: Malignant thyroid tumors reportedly exceeded benign nodules significantly in TCR beta diversity, with the difference appearing in blood and tumor.

CDR3 length: 12 amino acids. CDR1 and CDR2 from the germline V gene are MDHEN and SYDVKM. Between the trimmed V and J ends, which lost 6 bases and 13 bases, there was a span of 16 bases. With respect to this clone: The antigen is unknown.

Not a single patient had been given any form of treatment at any point before undergoing thyroid surgery. Sequencing was done on a sample of blood. The TCR originated in a female donor with papillary thyroid cancer or a benign thyroid nodule (not recorded which). Some clones in this sample may be carry-over from other donors' samples. V gene TRBV28 combines with J gene TRBJ1-5; D unresolved. The CDR3 protein is CASRTSPGRQHF. The CDR3 DNA reads as TGTGCCAGCAGGACGTCGCCGGGCCGACAGCATTTT.